The 18 T cell receptor beta chains given below trace back to one sample, sequenced in a study of sequential checkpoint blockade in melanoma. Profiling relied on immunoSEQ multiplex PCR, and the TCRdb table lists in-frame clones only, not all of them. This table holds about 19,000 clones, just under 75% found once. Treatment described: randomized to nivolumab then ipilimumab (arm A) or the reverse (arm B). Sequencing used CD8+ T cells sorted from blood (inferred from file names), obtained from a patient given nivolumab and ipilimumab in sequence. The receptors were sampled from a human donor with melanoma.

V and J are TRBV11-1 and TRBJ2-7; D uncertain. The CDR3 consists of 14 residues. The germline gives CDR1 SGHAT, CDR2 FQDESV (reference sequence). Trimming cost V 4 bases and J 5 bases, with 15 bases left between them. The CDR3 loop is CASSSTTPEDEQYF. In DNA form, the CDR3 reads TGTGCCAGCAGCTCCACCACACCAGAGGACGAGCAGTACTTC.

The J gene is TRBJ2-3, the V gene TRBV6-1; 7 positions match TRBD2. The CDR3 is 19 residues long. Unmatched junction bases numbered 19, after V lost 0 bases and J lost 7 bases. Looked up from germline, CDR1 is MNHNS and CDR2 is SASEGT. This CDR3 is CASSEAWGGLLLEYNTQYF. The CDR3 DNA sequence: TGTGCCAGCAGTGAAGCGTGGGGGGGACTCCTCCTCGAGTACAATACGCAGTATTTT.

This chain uses TRBV18 with TRBJ2-7, with 9 bases that match TRBD1. CDR1 is KGHSH, CDR2 LQKENI, per germline. J gave up 5 bases and V 6 bases, and 5 bases lay outside the gene matches. The CDR3 has 13 residues. Here the CDR3 DNA reads TGTGCCAGCTCGCCGGGACAGGGCAACGAGCAGTACTTC. This codes for CASSPGQGNEQYF.

This clone showed up just a few times. This chain connects TRBV28 to TRBJ1-5, with no clear D. Trimming left V 5 bases short and J 4 bases short, with 3 bases between. This CDR3 has 11 residues. Germline V gene sequence: CDR1 MDHEN, CDR2 SYDVKM. In DNA form, the CDR3 reads TGTGCCAGCAGTCGTAATCAGCCCCAGCATTTT. This encodes CASSRNQPQHF.

The chain couples TRBV10-3 to TRBJ2-7; 16 bases align to TRBD2. The CDR3 contains 18 residues. Germline CDR1 ENHRY, CDR2 SYGVKD. Germline trimming cut 2 bases from V and 2 bases from J; bases unmatched to any gene: 6. The CDR3 DNA reads TGTGCCATCAGTGAGCCCTATGGGACTAGCGGGAGGGCCTACGAGCAGTACTTC. Translation gives CAISEPYGTSGRAYEQYF.

This rearrangement joins TRBV9 to TRBJ2-1; 8 bases agree with TRBD2. The CDR3 has 14 amino acids. Germline values: CDR1 SGDLS, CDR2 YYNGEE. The trim removed 0 bases at V and 10 bases at J, leaving 6 bases unmatched. CDR3 bases: TGTGCCAGCAGCGTAGTATATGGCGGGAGGGAGCAGTTCTTC. Protein sequence: CASSVVYGGREQFF.

J is TRBJ2-7 and V is TRBV15; D might be TRBD1 (6 bases). Trimming left V 6 bases short and J 2 bases short, with 11 bases between. This CDR3 comprises 13 residues. Germline loops: CDR1 LNHNV, CDR2 YYDKDF (reference sequence). CDR3 sequence: CATSGGWAYEQYF. CDR3 sequence (DNA): TGTGCCACCAGTGGGGGCTGGGCCTACGAGCAGTACTTC.

The rearrangement uses TRBV7-6 and TRBJ1-1; D is possibly TRBD1 (5 bases). The CDR3 spans 12 residues. V was pared by 7 bases and J by 5 bases, with 11 bases between. Germline V gives CDR1 SGHVS, CDR2 FNYEAQ. The CDR3 sequence: CASNPGGTEAFF. In DNA, the CDR3 is TGTGCCAGCAACCCGGGGGGGACTGAAGCTTTCTTT.

The chain is built from TRBV27 and TRBJ1-1; D gene uncertain. This CDR3 spans 13 amino acids. CDR1 and CDR2 (germline): MNHEY, SMNVEV (reference sequence). Trimming pared 4 bases from V and 1 base from J, leaving 7 bases between. The CDR3 here is CASSWGGNTEAFF. CDR3 coding DNA: TGTGCCAGCAGTTGGGGAGGGAACACTGAAGCTTTCTTT.

V usage is TRBV27 and J usage is TRBJ2-7; 9 bases are shared with TRBD2. The CDR3 runs to 15 residues. The germline V gene encodes CDR1 MNHEY and CDR2 SMNVEV (reference sequence). With V trimmed by 5 bases and J by 5 bases, 10 bases remained unmatched. The CDR3 here is CASSLAGGQDDEQYF. In DNA form, the CDR3 reads TGTGCCAGCAGTCTCGCGGGGGGGCAGGATGACGAGCAGTACTTC.

This chain links TRBV4-2 with TRBJ2-7; 10 nucleotides agree with TRBD2. V lost 0 bases and J lost 2; bases outside the gene matches: 4. Germline CDR1 reads LGHNA; CDR2 reads YNFKEQ. This CDR3 contains 16 residues. CDR3 loop: CASSQDILAGAYEQYF. The CDR3, as DNA: TGTGCCAGCAGCCAAGATATTCTAGCGGGAGCCTACGAGCAGTACTTC.

This sequence joins TRBV15 and TRBJ1-2; 8 nucleotides align to TRBD1. CDR1 is LNHNV and CDR2 is YYDKDF in the germline V gene (reference sequence). CDR3 length equals 18 residues. The junction had 18 bases not matched to a gene; V was cut back by 5 bases and J by 4 bases. CDR3 DNA: TGTGCCACCAGCGGCCTCTCACAAATACAGGGGGAAGTCTATGGCTACACCTTC. The encoded protein is CATSGLSQIQGEVYGYTF.

With regard to this clone: This sample also contains other DNA sequences that code for the same CDR3. The gene calls are TRBV18 and TRBJ2-1, with TRBD2 matching over 9 bases. V shed 6 bases, J shed 9 bases, and the junction held 18 bases outside the gene matches. The CDR3 is 17 residues long. Germline values: CDR1 KGHSH, CDR2 LQKENI. CDR3 amino acids: CASSPPASPGLAGEQFF. As DNA, the CDR3 is TGTGCCAGCTCCCCCCCCGCCTCACCGGGACTAGCAGGTGAGCAGTTCTTC. The entire variable domain, with the rest obtained from reference TRBV18 and TRBJ2-1, is as follows: NAGVMQNPRHLVRRRGQEARLRCSPMKGHSHVYWYRQLPEEGLKFMVYLQKENIIDESGMPKERFSAEFPKEGPSILRIQQVVRGDSAAYFCASSPPASPGLAGEQFFGPGTRLTVL.

The chain couples TRBV7-2 to TRBJ1-2; 7 positions match TRBD1. Germline V CDR1 and CDR2: SGHTA, FQGNSA. V dropped 4 bases and J dropped 0; count of bases not matched to a gene: 8. CDR3 length equals 16 residues. The CDR3 region is CASSWWTGDANYGYTF. The CDR3 region has the DNA TGTGCCAGCAGCTGGTGGACAGGCGATGCTAACTATGGCTACACCTTC.

V usage is TRBV18 and J usage is TRBJ2-1, with TRBD2 identical over 10 bases. V lost 3 bases, J lost 7 bases, and 9 bases stayed unmatched. This CDR3 is 16 amino acids long. Germline lookup yields CDR1 KGHSH and CDR2 LQKENI. Written as DNA, the CDR3 is TGTGCCAGCTCACCCCTTCCTAGCGGGGGTTCGAATGAGCAGTTCTTC. Translated, it gives CASSPLPSGGSNEQFF.

This clone has only a few counts. The V and J genes are TRBV7-2 and TRBJ1-4; TRBD1 agrees at 7 bases. This CDR3 has 14 amino acids. V lost 8 bases, J lost 4 bases, and 7 bases stayed unmatched. Germline CDR1 SGHTA, CDR2 FQGNSA. The CDR3 DNA follows: TGTGCCAGCGCCCCGGGACAGAATAATGAAAAACTGTTTTTT. This gives the protein CASAPGQNNEKLFF.

The chain carries TRBV9 and TRBJ2-5, with 9 bases lining up with TRBD2. Germline values: CDR1 SGDLS, CDR2 YYNGEE. The CDR3 is 14 amino acids. J lost 5 bases, V lost 2 bases, and 4 bases had no gene match. The chain's CDR3 is CASSVAGGDETQYF. The CDR3 DNA reads TGTGCCAGCAGCGTGGCGGGAGGGGACGAGACCCAGTACTTC.

V and J are TRBV7-9 and TRBJ2-3; the match to TRBD2 covers 12 bases. This CDR3 has 17 amino acids. V lost 6 bases to trimming and J lost 3 bases; unmatched junction nucleotides: 10. Germline CDR1 reads SEHNR; CDR2 reads FQNEAQ (reference sequence). The CDR3 nucleotides read TGTGCCAGCAGGGGGGGGAGACTAGCGGGAGTAACAGATACGCAGTATTTT. Translation: CASRGGRLAGVTDTQYF.